The text below deals with one TCR beta chain. Participants were aged roughly 18 to 89 years from around 25 US areas. Each participant's cohort was designated according to participant-reported clinical history. Assay: immunoSEQ multiplex PCR; the TCRdb copy retains only in-frame clones and omits some. Altogether 200,000 to 250,000 clones are present, around 87% being singletons, with the ten largest covering approximately 3.8%. The entry originates in a study of blood T cell repertoires in COVID-19. At the level of the study: The origin of the acute and convalescent COVID-19 samples was the United States, Italy and Spain.

The V end lost 0 bases, the J end lost 0 bases, and 9 bases lay between the germline ends. Germline V gene sequence: CDR1 LGHNA, CDR2 YNFKEQ. This CDR3 region has 16 residues. The chain has TRBV4-2 and TRBJ1-5; D unresolved. The sequencing sample was made of PBMCs or T cells enriched from blood (not recorded which). The receptor comes from a woman aged 18 to 35 in a cohort exposed to, infected with or recovered from COVID-19 (not recorded which). The CDR3 bases are TGTGCCAGCAGCCAAGATCGGAGCCATAGCAATCAGCCCCAGCATTTT. This gives the protein CASSQDRSHSNQPQHF.